A single sample gave rise to the 20 T cell receptor beta chains below, sequenced in a study of cytomegalovirus exposure and HLA in healthy donors. The study ran its PCR with 60 Vbeta and 13 Jbeta primers. Only in-frame clones appear in the TCRdb table, and some are missing; sequencing was by immunoSEQ multiplex PCR. This sample yields approximately 140,000 clones, of which about 77% are seen a single time; 1.5% to 2% belongs to the top ten. The source material was PBMCs. Every receptor here comes from a female donor in good health and CMV-seronegative.

This clone has only a few counts. The chain has TRBV25-1 and TRBJ1-2; D is possibly TRBD1 (6 bases). The CDR3 loop spans 15 amino acids. Germline V gene sequence: CDR1 MGHDK, CDR2 SYGVNS. Trimming took 3 bases from V and 3 from J, leaving 14 bases between them. CDR3 amino acids: CASSDGTGTDYGYTF. The DNA of the CDR3 is TGTGCCAGCAGTGACGGTACAGGGACCGACTATGGCTACACCTTC.

This clone appeared a single time. The J gene is TRBJ1-2, the V gene TRBV28; perhaps TRBD1 as D (5 bases). Germline V CDR1 and CDR2: MDHEN, SYDVKM. V lost 6 bases and J lost 2, with 13 bases in between. This CDR3 contains 14 residues. The CDR3 DNA reads as TGTGCCAGCAGCCAAGGACAAACGAACTATGGCTACACCTTC. Translated: CASSQGQTNYGYTF.

The chain carries TRBV5-1 and TRBJ2-2, with 9 bases fitting TRBD1. The CDR3 totals 14 residues. The V and J ends lost 4 bases and 5 bases, in that order; junction bases with no gene match: 3. The V gene's germline CDR1 is SGHRS and CDR2 YFSETQ. The CDR3 here is CASSLGQGTGELFF. The CDR3 nucleotides read TGCGCCAGCAGCCTGGGACAGGGAACCGGGGAGCTGTTTTTT.

The V gene is TRBV9, the J gene TRBJ1-5, with D perhaps matching TRBD1 (5 bases). Germline V gene data show CDR1 as SGDLS and CDR2 as YYNGEE. The CDR3 runs to 15 residues. The V and J ends lost 0 bases and 4 bases respectively, with 11 bases between them. The CDR3 DNA follows: TGTGCCAGCAGCGTAGTGGGGGGAATTAATCAGCCCCAGCATTTT. Protein sequence: CASSVVGGINQPQHF. Complete variable domain (other parts from reference TRBV9 and TRBJ1-5): DSGVTQTPKHLITATGQRVTLRCSPRSGDLSVYWYQQSLDQGLQFLIQYYNGEERAKGNILERFSAQQFPDLHSELNLSSLELGDSALYFCASSVVGGINQPQHFGDGTRLSIL.

V and J are TRBV19 and TRBJ2-3; TRBD2 matches at 9 bases. The V gene end was trimmed by 9 bases and the J gene end by 5 bases; junction bases not matched to a gene: 6. The CDR3 sequence is 13 residues long. Germline CDR1 and CDR2: LNHDA and SQIVND (reference sequence). CDR3 in DNA: TGTGCCAGCGGGCTAGCGGGGATAGATACGCAGTATTTT. It encodes CASGLAGIDTQYF.

This clone was seen only a few times. The rearrangement links TRBV5-1 to TRBJ1-2; D unclear. The CDR3 loop spans 13 amino acids. CDR1 and CDR2 (germline): SGHRS, YFSETQ. V dropped 0 bases and J dropped 7 bases, with 10 bases sitting between them. DNA for the CDR3: TGCGCCAGCAGCTTGGAGGAGGGCCGTGGCTACACCTTC. This encodes CASSLEEGRGYTF.

This rearrangement joins TRBV11-2 to TRBJ2-3; 8 bases align to TRBD2. The CDR3 sequence is 15 residues long. In germline, CDR1 is SGHAT, CDR2 FQNNGV. V was pared by 3 bases and J by 5 bases, with 7 bases of the junction left unmatched. This CDR3 reads CASSLPGLGEDTQYF. The CDR3, as DNA: TGTGCCAGCAGCTTGCCGGGACTAGGGGAAGATACGCAGTATTTT. Filled out from reference TRBV11-2 and TRBJ2-3, the complete variable domain reads EAGVAQSPRYKIIEKRQSVAFWCNPISGHATLYWYQQILGQGPKLLIQFQNNGVVDDSQLPKDRFSAERLKGVDSTLKIQPAKLEDSAVYLCASSLPGLGEDTQYFGPGTRLTVL.

The chain recombines TRBV4-2 with TRBJ1-2; tentatively, D is TRBD1 (6 bases). CDR3 length equals 16 residues. Deletions cut 0 bases from V and 4 bases from J, with 15 bases between. Germline V gene data show CDR1 as LGHNA and CDR2 as YNFKEQ. Written as DNA, the CDR3 is TGTGCCAGCAGCCAAGACGTTGCACAGGGTGGCTATGGCTACACCTTC. Protein sequence: CASSQDVAQGGYGYTF.

This chain uses TRBV6-1 with TRBJ1-1; the D gene is possibly TRBD1 (6 bases). Germline CDR1 is MNHNS and CDR2 is SASEGT. The V end lost 7 bases, the J end lost 1 base, and 13 bases lay between the germline ends. CDR3 length equals 14 residues. CDR3 amino acids: CASTEQGQNTEAFF. As DNA, the CDR3 is TGTGCCAGCACCGAACAGGGACAGAACACTGAAGCTTTCTTT.

Only a few counts were recorded for this clone. The V gene is TRBV19, the J gene TRBJ1-1; TRBD1 might be the D (6 bases). V was pared by 5 bases and J by 6 bases, with 13 bases between. This CDR3 has 13 amino acids. Germline CDR1 reads LNHDA; CDR2 reads SQIVND (reference sequence). Written as DNA, the CDR3 is TGTGCCAGTAGTCAAGGGACAAACGCTGAAGCTTTCTTT. This gives the protein CASSQGTNAEAFF. Looking up the rest from reference TRBV19 and TRBJ1-1 gives the full variable domain: DGGITQSPKYLFRKEGQNVTLSCEQNLNHDAMYWYRQDPGQGLRLIYYSQIVNDFQKGDIAEGYSVSREKKESFPLTVTSAQKNPTAFYLCASSQGTNAEAFFGQGTRLTVV.

In this sample, this clone turned up a few times. The gene calls are TRBV29-1 and TRBJ1-4; D not resolved. This CDR3 contains 11 residues. Germline-derived CDR1 and CDR2 are SQVTM and ANQGSEA. Here the CDR3 DNA reads TGCTCCGGGGTCCGGGATGAAAAACTGTTTTTT. Amino acids: CSGVRDEKLFF.

In this sample, this clone turned up a few times. V is TRBV21-1 and J is TRBJ1-1; the tabulated D call, TRBD1, remains unverified against the DNA. TRBV21-1 is annotated as a pseudogene. CDR3 length equals 13 residues. The CDR3 nucleotides read TGTGCCAGCAGCAAAGCGCTCAGGGGAGAAGCTTTCTTT. This translates into CASSKALRGEAFF.

This rearrangement joins TRBV25-1 to TRBJ1-3; TRBD1 aligns across 7 bases. Looked up from germline, CDR1 is MGHDK and CDR2 is SYGVNS. This CDR3 has 17 amino acids. The V segment lost 5 bases and the J segment 0 bases; nucleotides outside the gene matches: 10. In nucleotides, the CDR3 is TGTGCCAGCAGTAAGTCCCCGGGACAGCCCTCTGGAAACACCATATATTTT. It yields the protein CASSKSPGQPSGNTIYF.

This clone has only one observation. CDR3 sequence reads: CASSWSKDTQYF. The CDR3 nucleotides are TGTGCCAGCAGCTGGTCTAAAGATACGCAGTATTTT. The V and J genes are TRBV5-8 and TRBJ2-3; D is unresolved. CDR3 length: 12 amino acids. Germline V gene sequence: CDR1 SGHTS, CDR2 YDEGEE. V was shortened by 3 bases and J by 5 bases, with 7 bases between the two germline ends.

The chain has TRBV29-1 and TRBJ2-1; D unclear. Germline V lookup: CDR1 SQVTM, CDR2 ANQGSEA. Trimming removed 8 bases at V and 7 bases at J, with 15 bases between. The CDR3 runs to 12 residues. The CDR3, as DNA: TGCAGCACTACACCTTATCCAAATGAGCAGTTCTTC. It specifies CSTTPYPNEQFF.

The rearrangement uses TRBV2 and TRBJ1-1, with D possibly being TRBD1 (6 bases). With 3 bases removed from V and 1 base from J, the gap between germline ends came to 12 bases. The CDR3 is 15 amino acids. CDR1 and CDR2 from the germline V gene are SNHLY and FYNNEI. The CDR3 nucleotides read TGTGCCAGCAGTGATATGTGGGACACGAACACTGAAGCTTTCTTT. Translated, it gives CASSDMWDTNTEAFF.

This clone occurred a few times. The rearrangement links TRBV2 to TRBJ2-7; TRBD1 is a possible D gene (6 bases). Trimming stripped 6 bases from V and 6 bases from J, with 12 bases between. Per the germline V gene, CDR1 is SNHLY and CDR2 is FYNNEI. This CDR3 contains 12 residues. This CDR3 is CASRQGSSEQYF. Here the CDR3 DNA reads TGTGCCAGCAGACAGGGATCGAGCGAGCAGTACTTC.

As to this clone: Other DNA sequences in this sample translate to the same CDR3. The chain joins TRBV5-1 to TRBJ2-3, with D maybe TRBD2 (5 bases). The CDR3 contains 15 residues. Germline values: CDR1 SGHRS, CDR2 YFSETQ. The germline V and J ends were trimmed by 0 bases and 1 base, with 9 bases remaining between them. In DNA, the CDR3 is TGCGCCAGCAGCTTGGCCGGGGTTGGCACAGATACGCAGTATTTT. Translating it yields CASSLAGVGTDTQYF.

The chain couples TRBV18 to TRBJ1-1; 9 nucleotides align to TRBD1. V gave up 6 bases and J gave up 6 bases; unmatched junction bases: 5. The CDR3 extends over 13 amino acids. Per the germline V gene, CDR1 is KGHSH and CDR2 is LQKENI. Here the CDR3 DNA reads TGTGCCAGCTCCCTCGACAGGGGGGCTGAAGCTTTCTTT. It yields the protein CASSLDRGAEAFF.

This clone appeared a single time. The chain joins TRBV28 to TRBJ2-1; 10 positions agree with TRBD2. The length of the CDR3 is 17 residues. The V and J ends lost 5 bases and 1 base, in that order; junction bases with no gene match: 8. Germline CDR1 MDHEN, CDR2 SYDVKM. The CDR3 is CASSRDSAGGSYNEQFF. DNA of the CDR3: TGTGCCAGCAGTCGTGATTCAGCGGGAGGGTCCTACAATGAGCAGTTCTTC.